What follows are 15 T cell receptor beta chains derived from one specimen sequenced in a study of blood T cell repertoires in COVID-19. Using immunoSEQ multiplex PCR, the repertoire was profiled, and TCRdb retains in-frame clones only, with some absent. The profile shows some 100,000 clones, just over 85% of them singletons. Sequenced material: PBMCs or T cells enriched from blood (not recorded which). Receptors were obtained from a woman in her forties or fifties who had recovered from COVID-19.

The chain has TRBV6-1 and TRBJ1-3; D gene ambiguous. The ends were cut back, 3 bases at V and 0 bases at J, with 18 bases in the middle. Looked up from germline, CDR1 is MNHNS and CDR2 is SASEGT. The CDR3 extends over 18 amino acids. DNA for the CDR3: TGTGCCAGCAGTGACGATACGGCGGCTCCAGACTCTGGAAACACCATATATTTT. Encoded protein: CASSDDTAAPDSGNTIYF.

The J gene is TRBJ1-5, the V gene TRBV27; TRBD1 agrees at 8 bases. V trimming: 5 bases; J trimming: 7 bases; junction bases outside the gene matches: 7. The CDR3 length is 14 residues. Looked up from germline, CDR1 is MNHEY and CDR2 is SMNVEV (reference sequence). The CDR3: CASSMDRVGQPQHF. The CDR3 coding sequence is TGTGCCAGCAGTATGGACAGGGTGGGCCAGCCCCAGCATTTT.

This chain connects TRBV7-3 to TRBJ2-2, with a tentative D call TRBD1 (6 bases). Trimming stripped 1 base from V and 5 bases from J, with 11 bases between. Germline-derived CDR1 and CDR2 are SGHTA and FQGTGA. This CDR3 is 15 amino acids long. Here the CDR3 reads CASSLRGLGTGELFF. The DNA of the CDR3 is TGTGCCAGCAGCTTAAGGGGGCTGGGGACCGGGGAGCTGTTTTTT.

This chain links TRBV27 with TRBJ2-1, with 9 bases fitting TRBD2. The CDR3 totals 15 residues. Germline loops: CDR1 MNHEY, CDR2 SMNVEV (reference sequence). The V gene end was trimmed by 3 bases and the J gene end by 4 bases; junction bases not matched to a gene: 4. The CDR3 loop is CASSFGTSMYNEQFF. The CDR3 bases are TGTGCCAGCAGTTTTGGGACTAGCATGTACAATGAGCAGTTCTTC.

J is TRBJ2-1 and V is TRBV29-1; the D gene is possibly TRBD2 (6 bases). Trimming took 0 bases from V and 4 from J, leaving 7 bases between them. There are 13 residues in the CDR3. From germline, CDR1 is SQVTM and CDR2 ANQGSEA. The CDR3 DNA is TGCAGCGTTGAAGAACGGGAGTACAATGAGCAGTTCTTC. Protein product: CSVEEREYNEQFF.

V gene TRBV7-8 combines with J gene TRBJ2-1, with TRBD2 matching 9 bases. The germline gives CDR1 SGHVS, CDR2 FQNEAQ. V shed 3 bases and J 0 bases; nucleotides not matched to a gene: 9. The CDR3 is 18 residues long. DNA of the CDR3: TGTGCCAGCAGCTTGTCGACTAGCGGTCGTCACTCCTACAATGAGCAGTTCTTC. This gives the protein CASSLSTSGRHSYNEQFF. Using reference TRBV7-8 and TRBJ2-1 for the parts outside the CDR3, the full variable domain is GAGVSQSPRYKVAKRGQDVALRCDPISGHVSLFWYQQALGQGPEFLTYFQNEAQLDKSGLPSDRFFAERPEGSVSTLKIQRTQQEDSAVYLCASSLSTSGRHSYNEQFFGPGTRLTVL.

V usage is TRBV5-4 and J usage is TRBJ2-1, with 7 bases identical to TRBD1. The junction had 3 bases not matched to a gene; V was cut back by 0 bases and J by 3 bases. The CDR3 extends over 15 amino acids. The germline CDR1 and CDR2 sequences are SGHNT and YYREEE (reference sequence). The CDR3 DNA is TGTGCCAGCAGCTTGGACAGGGGCATCTACAATGAGCAGTTCTTC. This codes for CASSLDRGIYNEQFF.

The chain joins TRBV28 to TRBJ2-7; D possibly corresponds to TRBD1 (6 bases). V shed 1 base and J shed 1 base, with 23 bases lying between them. CDR1 and CDR2 (germline): MDHEN, SYDVKM. The CDR3 runs to 19 residues. The CDR3 sequence: CASSLSYPDDRRPSYEQYF. The CDR3 nucleotides are TGTGCCAGCAGTTTATCTTATCCCGATGACAGGCGCCCATCCTACGAGCAGTACTTC. Supplemented by reference TRBV28 and TRBJ2-7, the full variable domain reads DVKVTQSSRYLVKRTGEKVFLECVQDMDHENMFWYRQDPGLGLRLIYFSYDVKMKEKGDIPEGYSVSREKKERFSLILESASTNQTSMYLCASSLSYPDDRRPSYEQYFGPGTRLTVT.

This clone was seen only once. V is TRBV19 and J is TRBJ1-4; possible D gene TRBD1, 5 bases. The length of the CDR3 is 13 residues. Between the trimmed V and J ends, which lost 10 bases and 6 bases, there was a span of 15 bases. Germline CDR1 is LNHDA and CDR2 is SQIVND (reference sequence). As DNA, the CDR3 is TGTGCCACTCACAGGTCGTGGGATGAAAAACTGTTTTTT. Its translation is CATHRSWDEKLFF.

The J gene is TRBJ2-5, the V gene TRBV27; 9 bases fit TRBD1. V trimming: 5 bases; J trimming: 4 bases; junction bases outside the gene matches: 5. Looked up from germline, CDR1 is MNHEY and CDR2 is SMNVEV (reference sequence). The CDR3 loop spans 14 amino acids. The CDR3 here is CASSPQTGGETQYF. CDR3 bases: TGTGCCAGCAGTCCCCAGACAGGGGGAGAGACCCAGTACTTC.

The genes are TRBV3-1 (or the pseudogene TRBV3-2) and TRBJ2-2; D remains ambiguous. This CDR3 has 14 residues. Germline assignment: CDR1 LGHDT and CDR2 YNNKEL (reference sequence). V lost 1 base and J 6 bases, leaving 9 bases between the germline ends. The CDR3 sequence: CASSQVAFAGELFF. The CDR3 coding sequence is TGTGCCAGCAGCCAAGTTGCGTTTGCCGGGGAGCTGTTTTTT.

CDR3 sequence reads: CASSSGQNTGELFF. The CDR3 nucleotides are TGTGCCAGCAGCTCAGGACAGAACACCGGGGAGCTGTTTTTT. The gene calls are TRBV7-9 and TRBJ2-2, with D perhaps matching TRBD1 (5 bases). Deletions cut 4 bases from V and 1 base from J, with 7 bases between. Germline lookup yields CDR1 SEHNR and CDR2 FQNEAQ (reference sequence). This CDR3 has 14 residues.

The chain has TRBV5-6 and TRBJ2-7, with D perhaps TRBD1 (6 bases). Trimming took off 2 bases at V and 6 bases at J, with 15 bases between the two ends. Germline loops: CDR1 SGHDT, CDR2 YYEEEE. The CDR3 loop spans 14 amino acids. The chain's CDR3 is CASSLGGSQSEQYF. CDR3 bases: TGTGCCAGCAGCTTAGGGGGATCTCAGTCCGAGCAGTACTTC.

The chain recombines TRBV4-1 with TRBJ1-4, with 7 bases lining up with TRBD1. Germline values: CDR1 MGHRA, CDR2 YSYEKL. The CDR3 sequence is 15 residues long. J was trimmed by 6 bases and V by 3 bases; bases with no gene match: 7. CDR3 DNA sequence: TGCGCCAGCAGCCAGGTCGGGACAGTTCATGAAAAACTGTTTTTT. Residues: CASSQVGTVHEKLFF.

V and J are TRBV5-4 and TRBJ2-7, with 9 positions matching TRBD2. The trim removed 4 bases at V and 0 bases at J, leaving 14 bases unmatched. Germline loops: CDR1 SGHNT, CDR2 YYREEE (reference sequence). The CDR3 is made up of 18 amino acids. CDR3 sequence reads: CASSQELAGASSSYEQYF. The CDR3 DNA is TGTGCCAGCAGCCAGGAACTAGCGGGCGCCTCTAGCTCCTACGAGCAGTACTTC.